The 32 T cell receptor beta chains below were found in one sample sequenced in a study of PD-1 blockade in classical Hodgkin lymphoma. Autologous stem cell transplantation was followed by relapse in every patient, and brentuximab vedotin exposure varied. Using immunoSEQ multiplex PCR, the repertoire was profiled, and TCRdb retains in-frame clones only, with some absent. The sample has tens of thousands of clones, 65% to 75% seen once. The material was peripheral blood mononuclear cells (PBMCs), obtained at baseline. The source of these receptors is a human donor with classical Hodgkin lymphoma.

Only one count was recorded for this clone. V is TRBV9 and J is TRBJ2-1; TRBD1 matches at 7 bases. Germline V gene sequence: CDR1 SGDLS, CDR2 YYNGEE. Germline trimming cut 3 bases from V and 8 bases from J; bases unmatched to any gene: 11. This CDR3 spans 15 amino acids. CDR3 bases: TGTGCCAGCAGCGGAATTGGTGTCAGGGGGTATGAGCAGTTCTTC. Protein sequence: CASSGIGVRGYEQFF.

This clone has a handful of counts. The chain is built from TRBV2 and TRBJ1-1; D remains unclear. Looked up from germline, CDR1 is SNHLY and CDR2 is FYNNEI. V was cut by 5 bases and J by 3 bases, with 10 bases left in between. The CDR3 contains 13 residues. CDR3: CASSPTRDTEAFF. CDR3 nucleotides: TGTGCCAGCAGTCCTACCCGGGACACTGAAGCTTTCTTT.

The gene calls are TRBV27 and TRBJ2-4, with D possibly being TRBD1 or TRBD2 (5 bases each). Per the germline V gene, CDR1 is MNHEY and CDR2 is SMNVEV (reference sequence). The CDR3 extends over 13 amino acids. V shed 5 bases and J shed 16 bases, with 21 bases lying between them. The chain's CDR3 is CASSEIAGTKVYF. The CDR3 region has the DNA TGTGCCAGCAGTGAAATCGCCGGGACCAAGGTCTACTTC.

Only a few counts were recorded for this clone. This sequence joins TRBV19 and TRBJ2-3; the D call may be TRBD1 or TRBD2 (6 bases each). Germline V gene sequence: CDR1 LNHDA, CDR2 SQIVND (reference sequence). CDR3 size: 15 residues. The V gene lost 3 bases and the J gene lost 2 bases, with 12 bases spanning the gap. The CDR3 DNA reads TGTGCCAGTAGTATGGGGGGCGGACTCACAGATACGCAGTATTTT. Its translation: CASSMGGGLTDTQYF.

The rearrangement joins TRBV11-3 to TRBJ1-1; maybe TRBD1 (5 bases). The V end was cut by 3 bases, the J end by 0 bases, with 8 bases between. The germline CDR1 and CDR2 sequences are SGHNT and YENEEA. The CDR3 loop spans 14 amino acids. This chain's CDR3 is CASSLGRMNTEAFF. CDR3 bases: TGTGCCAGCAGCTTGGGACGGATGAACACTGAAGCTTTCTTT.

V usage is TRBV7-2 and J usage is TRBJ2-7, with 7 bases lining up with TRBD1. V shed 5 bases, J shed 2 bases, and the junction held 6 bases outside the gene matches. Germline CDR1 and CDR2: SGHTA and FQGNSA. This CDR3 is built from 14 residues. CDR3 protein: CASSDGQVPYEQYF. The CDR3 bases are TGTGCCAGCAGCGACGGACAGGTCCCCTACGAGCAGTACTTC.

V usage is TRBV6-5 and J usage is TRBJ2-5, with D perhaps assigned TRBD1 or TRBD2 (5 bases each). The CDR3 loop spans 14 amino acids. Germline V gene lookup returns CDR1 MNHEY and CDR2 SVGAGI. The V end lost 2 bases, the J end lost 5 bases, and 12 bases lay between the germline ends. This CDR3 reads CASSYVGGSETQYF. CDR3 DNA: TGTGCCAGCAGTTACGTTGGGGGATCGGAGACCCAGTACTTC.

The chain is built from TRBV5-1 and TRBJ2-3, with a possible D match to TRBD2 (5 bases). Germline V gene sequence: CDR1 SGHRS, CDR2 YFSETQ. This CDR3 spans 17 amino acids. Trimming cost V 0 bases and J 2 bases, with 16 bases left between them. CDR3 nucleotides: TGCGCCAGCAGCTTGGAGTCCAGCGGTCCCCCCACAGATACGCAGTATTTT. Translating gives CASSLESSGPPTDTQYF.

The CDR3 here is CASSLGPHYEQYF. The CDR3 nucleotides read TGTGCCAGCAGTTTAGGGCCCCACTACGAGCAGTACTTC. This chain links TRBV28 with TRBJ2-7; D gene unclear. Germline CDR1 and CDR2: MDHEN and SYDVKM. V lost 2 bases and J 3 bases, leaving 8 bases between the germline ends. The CDR3 length is 13 residues.

The gene calls are TRBV30 and TRBJ1-5, with D hard to call. The length of the CDR3 is 13 residues. Trimming shortened V by 2 bases and J by 7 bases, and 12 bases separated the two germline ends. The germline V gene encodes CDR1 GTSNPN and CDR2 SVGIG (reference sequence). CDR3 loop: CAWSRADGQPQHF. The CDR3 DNA follows: TGTGCCTGGAGTAGGGCCGACGGGCAGCCCCAGCATTTT.

In nucleotides, the CDR3 is TGTGCCAGCAGTGAAGCGACGACAGCCAACTATGGCTACACCTTC. Translated: CASSEATTANYGYTF. The chain links TRBV6-1 to TRBJ1-2, with D perhaps matching TRBD1 (5 bases). The CDR3 is 15 amino acids. Trimming pared 0 bases from V and 2 bases from J, leaving 10 bases between. In germline, CDR1 is MNHNS, CDR2 SASEGT.

The chain employs TRBV7-2 and TRBJ2-5, with D hard to call. CDR1 is SGHTA and CDR2 is FQGNSA in the germline V gene. This CDR3 is built from 13 residues. Between the trimmed V and J ends, which lost 1 base and 1 base, there was a span of 4 bases. The CDR3 DNA reads as TGTGCCAGCAGCTTAGGCACCCAAGAGACCCAGTACTTC. Translating it yields CASSLGTQETQYF.

V is TRBV2 and J is TRBJ2-7, with D tentatively TRBD1 or TRBD2 (5 bases each). Germline-derived CDR1 and CDR2 are SNHLY and FYNNEI. There are 13 residues in the CDR3. Deletions cut 7 bases from V and 3 bases from J, with 13 bases between. CDR3 coding DNA: TGTGCCAGCATGTCGGGGCAGAGCTACGAGCAGTACTTC. It is translated as CASMSGQSYEQYF.

The chain is built from TRBV7-2 and TRBJ1-1, with D hard to call. Germline V gene sequence: CDR1 SGHTA, CDR2 FQGNSA. V lost 5 bases and J 1 base, leaving 11 bases between the germline ends. The CDR3 is made up of 14 amino acids. Written as DNA, the CDR3 is TGTGCCAGCAGCCTTAGCCCGAGGAACACTGAAGCTTTCTTT. It codes for CASSLSPRNTEAFF.

V is TRBV5-1 and J is TRBJ2-3; 7 bases fit TRBD2. This CDR3 has 17 residues. Germline V gene lookup returns CDR1 SGHRS and CDR2 YFSETQ. V lost 3 bases and J lost 3; bases outside the gene matches: 13. The CDR3 reads CASSSGRAGEGTDTQYF. CDR3 DNA: TGCGCCAGCAGCTCAGGCCGGGCGGGAGAGGGTACAGATACGCAGTATTTT.

The chain combines TRBV6-5 with TRBJ1-1; D uncertain. Germline V gene data show CDR1 as MNHEY and CDR2 as SVGAGI. V lost 5 bases and J 1 base, leaving 11 bases between the germline ends. This CDR3 is 14 amino acids long. CDR3 sequence reads: CASSPGRWNTEAFF. CDR3 sequence (DNA): TGTGCCAGCAGTCCTGGACGTTGGAACACTGAAGCTTTCTTT.

This sequence joins TRBV6-5 and TRBJ2-5, with a tentative D call TRBD1 (5 bases). The length of the CDR3 is 13 residues. Germline CDR1 MNHEY, CDR2 SVGAGI. The germline V and J ends were trimmed by 6 bases and 5 bases, with 13 bases remaining between them. The CDR3 DNA sequence: TGTGCCAGCAGGAACAGGAAGGTCGAGACCCAGTACTTC. Its protein product is CASRNRKVETQYF.

The chain has TRBV6-6 and TRBJ2-7; 11 bases are shared with TRBD2. Germline-derived CDR1 and CDR2 are MNHNY and SVGAGI (reference sequence). Unmatched junction bases numbered 3, after V lost 3 bases and J lost 2 bases. The length of the CDR3 is 15 residues. The DNA of the CDR3 is TGTGCCAGCAGTTATGGGACTAGCGGAACCTACGAGCAGTACTTC. Its translation: CASSYGTSGTYEQYF.

This chain links TRBV28 with TRBJ1-1, with D maybe TRBD1 (5 bases). The germline V gene encodes CDR1 MDHEN and CDR2 SYDVKM. The CDR3 spans 15 residues. V lost 5 bases, J lost 7 bases, and 20 bases lay in between. CDR3 DNA: TGTGCCAGCAGTCTTTCGAAGGGGATAGATGGTGAAGCTTTCTTT. Residues: CASSLSKGIDGEAFF.

This chain links TRBV19 with TRBJ1-5; D gene unclear. V lost 1 base and J lost 2, with 12 bases in between. Germline V lookup: CDR1 LNHDA, CDR2 SQIVND (reference sequence). The CDR3 has 16 residues. The CDR3 DNA sequence: TGTGCCAGTAGTATAGTCGGCGGGCAAGGCAATCAGCCCCAGCATTTT. Its protein product is CASSIVGGQGNQPQHF.

The chain is built from TRBV5-5 and TRBJ2-2; 10 bases match TRBD1. This CDR3 spans 13 amino acids. From germline, CDR1 is SGHKS and CDR2 YYEKEE (reference sequence). Trimming removed 8 bases from V and 6 bases from J; junction bases left unmatched: 4. The CDR3 nucleotides read TGTGCCAGTCGGACAGGGGGATCCGGGGAGCTGTTTTTT. Translating it yields CASRTGGSGELFF.

The gene calls are TRBV11-2 and TRBJ1-2; D perhaps matches TRBD1 (5 bases). The germline CDR1 and CDR2 sequences are SGHAT and FQNNGV. Trimming stripped 5 bases from V and 7 bases from J, with 23 bases between. The CDR3 consists of 16 residues. CDR3 nucleotides: TGTGCCAGCAGCCCAGAGGTTTGGGGTCAGGGTTCTGGCTACACCTTC. As protein: CASSPEVWGQGSGYTF.

The chain couples TRBV19 to TRBJ1-5; no definite D call. CDR3 length: 15 residues. From germline, CDR1 is LNHDA and CDR2 SQIVND (reference sequence). The germline V and J ends were trimmed by 5 bases and 4 bases, with 15 bases remaining between them. DNA for the CDR3: TGTGCCAGTAGTCCCCTAGCAGAGTGGAATCAGCCCCAGCATTTT. This gives the protein CASSPLAEWNQPQHF. The full variable domain, completed using reference TRBV19 and TRBJ1-5, is DGGITQSPKYLFRKEGQNVTLSCEQNLNHDAMYWYRQDPGQGLRLIYYSQIVNDFQKGDIAEGYSVSREKKESFPLTVTSAQKNPTAFYLCASSPLAEWNQPQHFGDGTRLSIL.

The chain carries TRBV7-2 and TRBJ2-6; D ambiguous. The CDR3 extends over 17 amino acids. The germline gives CDR1 SGHTA, CDR2 FQGNSA. V was shortened by 5 bases and J by 0 bases, with 14 bases between the two germline ends. In nucleotides, the CDR3 is TGTGCCAGCAGCCCACGTGTAGGCCTCTCTGGGGCCAACGTCCTGACTTTC. Translating it yields CASSPRVGLSGANVLTF.

V is TRBV25-1 and J is TRBJ2-7; D unresolved. CDR1 is MGHDK, CDR2 SYGVNS, per germline. Trimming removed 1 base from V and 4 bases from J, with 5 bases in between. The CDR3 covers 12 residues. This CDR3 reads CASSELRYEQYF. CDR3 bases: TGTGCCAGCAGTGAATTAAGGTACGAGCAGTACTTC.

This sequence joins TRBV18 and TRBJ1-1, with TRBD1 identical over 9 bases. This CDR3 comprises 16 residues. The trim removed 3 bases at V and 5 bases at J, leaving 10 bases unmatched. In germline, CDR1 is KGHSH, CDR2 LQKENI. CDR3 in amino acids: CASSPEIQGAGTEAFF. CDR3 in DNA: TGTGCCAGCTCACCGGAAATACAGGGGGCCGGGACTGAAGCTTTCTTT. Complete variable domain (other parts from reference TRBV18 and TRBJ1-1): NAGVMQNPRHLVRRRGQEARLRCSPMKGHSHVYWYRQLPEEGLKFMVYLQKENIIDESGMPKERFSAEFPKEGPSILRIQQVVRGDSAAYFCASSPEIQGAGTEAFFGQGTRLTVV.

The CDR3 spells CAWGTENTEAFF. The CDR3 region has the DNA TGTGCCTGGGGGACCGAGAACACTGAAGCTTTCTTT. The chain couples TRBV30 to TRBJ1-1; TRBD1 is a possible D gene (5 bases). The germline V and J ends were trimmed by 5 bases and 1 base, with 8 bases remaining between them. The CDR3 length is 12 residues. From germline, CDR1 is GTSNPN and CDR2 SVGIG (reference sequence).

V usage is TRBV11-2 and J usage is TRBJ2-2; no reliable D call. Germline V gene data show CDR1 as SGHAT and CDR2 as FQNNGV. V was clipped by 0 bases and J by 4 bases, with 6 bases between them. This CDR3 is built from 14 residues. The CDR3 nucleotides are TGTGCCAGCAGCTTAGACGTATCCACCGGGGAGCTGTTTTTT. Translation: CASSLDVSTGELFF.

The genes are TRBV5-1 and TRBJ2-7; 16 nucleotides align to TRBD2. Germline loops: CDR1 SGHRS, CDR2 YFSETQ. The CDR3 length is 16 residues. V lost 4 bases and J lost 5; bases outside the gene matches: 6. DNA for the CDR3: TGCGCCAGCAGCCTGGGACTAGCGGGAGGGCACGACGAGCAGTACTTC. It yields the protein CASSLGLAGGHDEQYF.

This chain joins TRBV7-2 and TRBJ1-4; no definite D call. The V gene lost 1 base and the J gene lost 2 bases, with 8 bases spanning the gap. CDR1 SGHTA and CDR2 FQGNSA come from the germline V gene. This CDR3 spans 15 amino acids. The CDR3 reads CASSLGPTTNEKLFF. The DNA for the CDR3 is TGTGCCAGCAGCTTAGGCCCGACGACTAATGAAAAACTGTTTTTT.

The chain links TRBV7-9 to TRBJ2-1, with a tentative D call TRBD1 (5 bases). CDR1 SEHNR and CDR2 FQNEAQ come from the germline V gene (reference sequence). CDR3 size: 15 residues. Trimming took 2 bases from V and 0 from J, leaving 8 bases between them. The CDR3 DNA reads as TGTGCCAGCAGCTTAAGGGGAAGCTCCTACAATGAGCAGTTCTTC. Protein: CASSLRGSSYNEQFF.

This clone is classed as medium-sized. This chain links TRBV4-1 with TRBJ2-1; D unclear. The length of the CDR3 is 11 residues. V was pared by 0 bases and J by 9 bases, with 3 bases between. Germline V gene sequence: CDR1 MGHRA, CDR2 YSYEKL. Written as DNA, the CDR3 is TGCGCCAGCAGCCAAGAAGGTGAGCAGTTCTTC. Translated: CASSQEGEQFF.